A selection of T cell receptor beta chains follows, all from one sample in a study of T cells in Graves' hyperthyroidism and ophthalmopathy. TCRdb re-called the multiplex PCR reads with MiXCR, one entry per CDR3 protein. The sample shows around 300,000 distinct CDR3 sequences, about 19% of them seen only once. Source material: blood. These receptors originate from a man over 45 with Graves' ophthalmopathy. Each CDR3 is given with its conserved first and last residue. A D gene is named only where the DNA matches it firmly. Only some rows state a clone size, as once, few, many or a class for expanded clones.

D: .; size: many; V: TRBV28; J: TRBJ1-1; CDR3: CASSSPTGMNTEAFF; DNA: TGTGCCAGCAGTTCGCCGACGGGTATGAACACTGAAGCTTTCTTT
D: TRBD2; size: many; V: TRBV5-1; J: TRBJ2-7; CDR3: CASTGLAGGEQYF; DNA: TGCGCCAGCACTGGACTAGCGGGAGGCGAGCAGTACTTC
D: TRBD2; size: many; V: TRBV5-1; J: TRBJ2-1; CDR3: CASSLVSGADEQFF; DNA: TGCGCCAGCAGCTTGGTTAGCGGGGCTGATGAGCAGTTCTTC
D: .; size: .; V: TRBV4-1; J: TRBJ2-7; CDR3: CASSQALGDEQYF; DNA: TGCGCCAGCAGCCAAGCCTTAGGAGACGAGCAGTACTTC
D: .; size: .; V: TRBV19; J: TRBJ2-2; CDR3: CASSIDLGYTGELFF; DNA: TGTGCCAGTAGTATAGATCTCGGGTATACCGGGGAGCTGTTTTTT
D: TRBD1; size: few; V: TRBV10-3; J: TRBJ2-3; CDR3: CAISPGQGHADTQYF; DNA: TGTGCCATCAGTCCGGGACAGGGGCACGCAGATACGCAGTATTTT
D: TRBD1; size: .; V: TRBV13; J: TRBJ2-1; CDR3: CASSQRGHSNPYNEQFF; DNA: TGTGCCAGCAGCCAAAGGGGGCATAGTAACCCCTACAATGAGCAGTTCTTC
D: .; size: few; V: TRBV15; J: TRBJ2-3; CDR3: CATSRPDGATQYF; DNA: TGTGCCACCAGCAGACCCGATGGGGCTACGCAGTATTTT
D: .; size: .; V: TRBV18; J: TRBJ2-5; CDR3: CASSSAPQETQYF; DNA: TGTGCCAGCTCATCGGCCCCCCAAGAGACCCAGTACTTC
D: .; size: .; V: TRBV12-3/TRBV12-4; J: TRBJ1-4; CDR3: CASRVDSFNEKLFF; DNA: TGTGCCAGCAGGGTGGACAGCTTTAATGAAAAACTGTTTTTT
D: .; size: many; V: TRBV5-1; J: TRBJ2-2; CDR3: CASSSPGLPTGELFF; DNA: TGCGCCAGCAGCTCACCGGGCCTACCCACCGGGGAGCTGTTTTTT
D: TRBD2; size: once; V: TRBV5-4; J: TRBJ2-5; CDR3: CASSSRTSGSIETQYF; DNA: TGTGCCAGCAGCTCTCGGACTAGCGGGAGTATCGAGACCCAGTACTTC
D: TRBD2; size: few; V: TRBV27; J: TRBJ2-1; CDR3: CASSPWASGRNEQFF; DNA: TGTGCCAGCAGTCCCTGGGCTAGCGGGAGGAATGAGCAGTTCTTC
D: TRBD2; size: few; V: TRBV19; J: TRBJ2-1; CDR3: CASSVRLAGRQFF; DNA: TGTGCCAGTAGTGTCAGACTAGCGGGACGCCAGTTCTTC
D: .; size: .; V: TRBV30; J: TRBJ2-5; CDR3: CAWSRVELETQYF; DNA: TGTGCCTGGAGTCGAGTAGAACTAGAGACCCAGTACTTC
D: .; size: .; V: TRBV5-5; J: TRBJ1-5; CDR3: CASSLTPGNQPQHF; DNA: TGTGCCAGCAGCTTGACCCCGGGTAACCAGCCCCAGCATTTT
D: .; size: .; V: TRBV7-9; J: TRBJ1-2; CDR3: CASSSQWGEDYGYTF; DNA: TGTGCCAGCAGCAGCCAGTGGGGTGAAGACTATGGCTACACCTTC
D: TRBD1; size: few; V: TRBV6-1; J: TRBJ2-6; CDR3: CASRPTGTAFSGANVLTF; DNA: TGTGCCAGCAGACCAACCGGGACAGCGTTCTCTGGGGCCAACGTCCTGACTTTC
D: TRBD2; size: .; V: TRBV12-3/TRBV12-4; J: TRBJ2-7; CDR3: CASKPNAGTSHYEQYF; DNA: TGTGCCAGCAAACCAAACGCCGGGACTAGTCACTACGAGCAGTACTTC
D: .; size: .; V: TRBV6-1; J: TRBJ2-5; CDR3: CASRRGETQYF; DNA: TGTGCCAGCCGTCGGGGGGAGACCCAGTACTTC
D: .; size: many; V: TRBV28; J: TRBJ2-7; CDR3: CASTQSATISYEQYF; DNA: TGTGCCAGCACCCAAAGCGCGACAATATCCTACGAGCAGTACTTC
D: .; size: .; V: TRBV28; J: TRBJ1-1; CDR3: CASIHPTGNTEAFF; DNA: TGTGCCAGCATCCACCCAACCGGTAACACTGAAGCTTTCTTT
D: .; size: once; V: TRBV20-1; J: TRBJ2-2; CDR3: CSAYPVRESRGELFF; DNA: TGCAGTGCTTACCCCGTCCGGGAGAGTCGCGGGGAGCTGTTTTTT
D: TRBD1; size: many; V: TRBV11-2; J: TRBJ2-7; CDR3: CASSRTGISSYEQYF; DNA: TGTGCCAGCAGCAGGACAGGGATAAGCTCCTACGAGCAGTACTTC
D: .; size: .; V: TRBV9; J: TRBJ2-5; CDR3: CASSVGGQETRYF; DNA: TGTGCCAGCAGCGTAGGTGGACAAGAGACCCGGTACTTC
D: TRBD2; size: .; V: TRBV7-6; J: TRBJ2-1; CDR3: CASSLDIAGYNEQFF; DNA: TGTGCCAGCAGCTTAGACATAGCGGGGTACAATGAGCAGTTCTTC
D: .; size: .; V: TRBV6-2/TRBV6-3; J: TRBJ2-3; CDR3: CASSSREPGADTQYF; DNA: TGTGCCAGCAGTTCACGCGAGCCAGGGGCGGATACGCAGTATTTT
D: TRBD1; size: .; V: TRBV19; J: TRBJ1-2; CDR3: CASGLEGGFDGYTF; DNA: TGTGCCAGTGGGTTAGAAGGGGGCTTCGATGGCTACACCTTC
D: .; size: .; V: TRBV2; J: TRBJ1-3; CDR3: CASSEEGLSGNTIYF; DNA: TGTGCCAGCAGTGAAGAGGGACTCTCTGGAAACACCATATATTTT
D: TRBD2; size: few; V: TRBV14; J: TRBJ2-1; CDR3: CASSHYRGLAGVYEQFF; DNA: TGTGCCAGCAGCCACTACCGAGGGCTAGCGGGAGTATATGAGCAGTTCTTC
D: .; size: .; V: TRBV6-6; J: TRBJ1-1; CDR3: CASSYSGWSTEAFF; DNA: TGTGCCAGCAGTTACTCAGGGTGGAGCACTGAAGCTTTCTTT
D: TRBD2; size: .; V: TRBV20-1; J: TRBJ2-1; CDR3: CSASSGSGYNEQFF; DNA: TGCAGTGCTAGTAGCGGGAGCGGCTACAATGAGCAGTTCTTC
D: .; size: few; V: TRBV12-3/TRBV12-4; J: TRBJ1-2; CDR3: CASSFGQRLYGYTF; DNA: TGTGCCAGCAGTTTTGGGCAGAGACTATATGGCTACACCTTC
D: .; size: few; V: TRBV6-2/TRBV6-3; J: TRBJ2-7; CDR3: CASSPVEFDEQYF; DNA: TGTGCCAGCAGTCCGGTGGAGTTTGACGAGCAGTACTTC
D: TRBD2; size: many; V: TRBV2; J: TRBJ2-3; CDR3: CASSTGLAQLTDTQYF; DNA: TGTGCCAGCAGTACTGGACTAGCCCAGCTAACAGATACGCAGTATTTT
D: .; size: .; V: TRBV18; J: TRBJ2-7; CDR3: CASSFRQASWEQYF; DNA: TGTGCCAGCTCATTTCGACAGGCCAGCTGGGAGCAGTACTTC
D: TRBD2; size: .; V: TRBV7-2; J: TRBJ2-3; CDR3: CASSFLTSGREDTQYF; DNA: TGTGCCAGCAGCTTTTTGACTAGCGGGAGGGAGGATACGCAGTATTTT
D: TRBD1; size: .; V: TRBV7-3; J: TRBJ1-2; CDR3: CASSLNPGTATSGDGYTF; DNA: TGTGCCAGCAGCTTAAACCCCGGGACAGCGACCTCGGGTGATGGCTACACCTTC
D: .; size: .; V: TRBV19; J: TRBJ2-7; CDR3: CASSTKLGHLYEQCF; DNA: TGTGCCAGTAGTACAAAACTGGGACATCTCTACGAGCAGTGCTTC
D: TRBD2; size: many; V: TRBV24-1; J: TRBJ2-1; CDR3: CATSDSGTSGRADPYNEQFF; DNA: TGTGCCACCAGTGATTCCGGGACTAGCGGGAGGGCCGATCCTTACAATGAGCAGTTCTTC
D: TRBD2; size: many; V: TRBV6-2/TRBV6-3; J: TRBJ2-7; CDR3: CASQRTSVVEQYF; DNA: TGTGCCAGCCAAAGGACTAGCGTGGTCGAGCAGTACTTC
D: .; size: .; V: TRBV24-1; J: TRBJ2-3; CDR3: CATSDPSAGAGYSTDTQYF; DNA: TGTGCCACCAGTGACCCTTCCGCTGGAGCTGGCTATAGCACAGATACGCAGTATTTT
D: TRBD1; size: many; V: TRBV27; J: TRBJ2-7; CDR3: CASSLKWTGRSYEQYF; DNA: TGTGCCAGCAGTTTAAAGTGGACAGGGAGAAGCTACGAGCAGTACTTC
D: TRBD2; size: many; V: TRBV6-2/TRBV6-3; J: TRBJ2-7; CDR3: CASSYRGLAGPEQYF; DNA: TGTGCCAGCAGTTACAGGGGACTAGCGGGACCCGAGCAGTACTTC
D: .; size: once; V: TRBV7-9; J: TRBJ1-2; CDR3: CASGGLTNYGYTF; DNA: TGTGCCAGCGGGGGACTAACGAACTATGGCTACACCTTC
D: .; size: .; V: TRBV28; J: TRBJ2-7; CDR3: CASSLVGDSYEQYF; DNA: TGTGCCAGCAGTTTGGTCGGGGACTCCTACGAGCAGTACTTC
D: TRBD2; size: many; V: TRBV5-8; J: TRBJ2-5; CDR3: CASSLEAGGQETQYF; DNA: TGTGCCAGCAGCTTGGAGGCGGGGGGGCAAGAGACCCAGTACTTC
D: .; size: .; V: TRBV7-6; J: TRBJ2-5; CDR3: CASSTPRGRETQYF; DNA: TGTGCCAGCAGCACCCCTAGGGGCCGGGAGACCCAGTACTTC
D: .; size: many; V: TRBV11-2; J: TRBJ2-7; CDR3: CASSSGTTMDEQYF; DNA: TGTGCCAGCAGCTCGGGGACCACCATGGACGAGCAGTACTTC
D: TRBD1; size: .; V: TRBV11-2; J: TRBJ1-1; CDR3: CASSLNPGQGNTEAFF; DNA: TGTGCCAGCAGCCTAAACCCGGGACAGGGGAACACTGAAGCTTTCTTT